This is a list of T cell receptor beta chains from one sample in a study of shared clonotypes between healthy human individuals. TCRdb's table, derived via immunoSEQ multiplex PCR, lists solely in-frame clones and lacks some. This repertoire shows 2 million to 3 million clones, under 95% found once; its top ten account for approximately 0.37%. The material sequenced was naive CD4+ T cells from PBMCs. The source is a man aged 18 to 30 in good health. Some clones in this sample may be carry-over from other donors' samples. The CDR3 runs from the conserved cysteine through the conserved F or W. The D gene is left open where the match is weak. Clone sizes are given selectively: once, few, many, or a class where the clone is expanded.

NA	TRBV7-3	NA	TRBJ1-2	CASSLDASYGYTF	TGTGCCAGCAGCCTTGATGCGAGCTATGGCTACACCTTC
TRBD2	TRBV14	NA	TRBJ2-5	CASSQDTSGRTQYF	TGTGCCAGCAGCCAAGATACAAGCGGGAGAACCCAGTACTTC
NA	TRBV14	NA	TRBJ2-5	CASSLPGLWGSKQETQYF	TGTGCCAGCAGCCTCCCTGGACTATGGGGTTCTAAGCAAGAGACCCAGTACTTC
NA	TRBV5-4	NA	TRBJ2-3	CASSPSRVQSTDTQYF	TGTGCCAGCAGCCCATCACGGGTCCAATCCACAGATACGCAGTATTTT
NA	TRBV6-1	NA	TRBJ2-3	CASRTASSTDTQYF	TGTGCCAGCAGGACAGCATCTAGCACAGATACGCAGTATTTT
NA	TRBV5-4	NA	TRBJ2-1	CASSFKNSYNEQFF	TGTGCCAGCAGCTTCAAGAACTCCTACAATGAGCAGTTCTTC
NA	TRBV9	NA	TRBJ2-7	CASSVADGRGYEQYF	TGTGCCAGCAGCGTAGCAGACGGGAGAGGGTACGAGCAGTACTTC
NA	TRBV11-2	NA	TRBJ1-4	CASSLIRGRVTNEKLFF	TGTGCCAGCAGCTTAATCCGGGGAAGGGTGACTAATGAAAAACTGTTTTTT
TRBD1	TRBV28	NA	TRBJ1-2	CASSSRDRRFYGYTF	TGTGCCAGCAGTAGCCGGGACAGGCGCTTCTATGGCTACACCTTC
NA	TRBV2	NA	TRBJ1-2	CASTVREGYTF	TGTGCCAGCACCGTACGTGAGGGCTACACCTTC
NA	TRBV27	NA	TRBJ2-2	CASSFRVNTGELFF	TGTGCCAGCAGTTTCCGTGTGAACACCGGGGAGCTGTTTTTT
NA	TRBV4-1	NA	TRBJ1-4	CASSQVINEKLFF	TGCGCCAGCAGCCAGGTCATTAATGAAAAACTGTTTTTT
NA	TRBV15	once	TRBJ2-7	CATSRPGGSAEQYF	TGTGCCACCAGCAGACCCGGGGGTAGCGCCGAGCAGTACTTC
NA	TRBV30	NA	TRBJ1-6	CAWSRQSNSPLHF	TGTGCCTGGAGTAGGCAGAGTAATTCACCCCTCCACTTT
NA	TRBV29-1	NA	TRBJ1-2	CSVMRDPNYGYTF	TGCAGCGTTATGAGGGATCCTAACTATGGCTACACCTTC
NA	TRBV30	few	TRBJ1-1	CAWSGAGNTEAFF	TGTGCCTGGAGTGGGGCGGGAAACACTGAAGCTTTCTTT
NA	TRBV7-7	once	TRBJ2-3	CASSLGPITDTQYF	TGTGCCAGCAGCTTAGGGCCTATCACAGATACGCAGTATTTT
NA	TRBV6-6	NA	TRBJ2-7	CASSLPASSYEQYF	TGTGCCAGCAGTCTCCCGGCCTCCTCCTACGAGCAGTACTTC
TRBD1	TRBV6-5	few	TRBJ1-2	CASSYSGTANYGYTF	TGTGCCAGCAGTTACTCCGGGACAGCTAACTATGGCTACACCTTC
NA	TRBV28	NA	TRBJ2-6	CASSLAGAGANVLTF	TGTGCCAGCAGTTTAGCCGGGGCTGGGGCCAACGTCCTGACTTTC
TRBD1	TRBV27	NA	TRBJ1-2	CASSRNGQGANYGYTF	TGTGCCAGCAGCAGAAATGGACAGGGAGCTAACTATGGCTACACCTTC
NA	TRBV5-1	NA	TRBJ1-1	CASSFGGYPEAFF	TGCGCCAGCAGCTTCGGGGGCTACCCTGAAGCTTTCTTT
NA	TRBV7-9	NA	TRBJ2-1	CASSPLGGREYNEQFF	TGTGCCAGCAGCCCCCTGGGGGGGCGGGAGTACAATGAGCAGTTCTTC
NA	TRBV27	NA	TRBJ2-1	CASSSFSPLNEQFF	TGTGCCAGCAGTTCCTTCTCCCCCCTAAATGAGCAGTTCTTC
TRBD1	TRBV2	NA	TRBJ1-2	CASSERTGLYGYTF	TGTGCCAGCAGTGAACGGACAGGCCTCTATGGCTACACCTTC
NA	TRBV7-9	NA	TRBJ2-2	CASSPWVRRTGELFF	TGTGCCAGCAGCCCCTGGGTACGTCGCACCGGGGAGCTGTTTTTT
NA	TRBV14	NA	TRBJ1-1	CASSQVGGRNTEAFF	TGTGCCAGCAGCCAAGTAGGGGGGCGGAACACTGAAGCTTTCTTT
NA	TRBV7-3	NA	TRBJ2-2	CASSLETNTGELFF	TGTGCCAGCAGCTTGGAAACGAACACCGGGGAGCTGTTTTTT
NA	TRBV2	NA	TRBJ2-5	CASSATDRQETQYF	TGTGCCAGCAGTGCTACGGACAGACAAGAGACCCAGTACTTC
NA	TRBV20-1	NA	TRBJ2-7	CSAPGAYEQYF	TGCAGTGCTCCGGGAGCCTACGAGCAGTACTTC
NA	TRBV5-4	once	TRBJ1-1	CASSLEPGRQKAFF	TGTGCCAGCAGCTTGGAACCCGGTCGACAGAAAGCTTTCTTT
TRBD2	TRBV5-6	NA	TRBJ2-1	CASTPKAGLTYNEQFF	TGTGCCAGCACCCCCAAGGCGGGACTAACCTACAATGAGCAGTTCTTC
NA	TRBV2	few	TRBJ1-1	CASSESGAEAFF	TGTGCCAGCAGTGAATCAGGGGCTGAAGCTTTCTTT
TRBD1	TRBV5-4	NA	TRBJ2-7	CASSLETGVGYEQYF	TGTGCCAGCAGCTTAGAGACAGGGGTGGGCTACGAGCAGTACTTC
NA	TRBV18	NA	TRBJ1-2	CASSPTTGFDGYTF	TGTGCCAGCTCACCAACTACAGGGTTTGATGGCTACACCTTC
NA	TRBV4-1	NA	TRBJ2-5	CASSQLPGIQETQYF	TGCGCCAGCAGCCAGTTGCCGGGGATCCAAGAGACCCAGTACTTC
NA	TRBV2	NA	TRBJ2-3	CASGGNTQYF	TGTGCCAGCGGTGGGAATACGCAGTATTTT
NA	TRBV15	NA	TRBJ1-2	CATSRDPREDYGYTF	TGTGCCACCAGCAGAGATCCCAGGGAGGACTATGGCTACACCTTC
NA	TRBV6-1	NA	TRBJ2-2	CASSDSWSGELFF	TGTGCCAGCAGTGATAGTTGGAGCGGGGAGCTGTTTTTT
NA	TRBV5-4	NA	TRBJ2-7	CASSLSNEQYF	TGTGCCAGCAGCTTATCCAACGAGCAGTACTTC
NA	TRBV27	NA	TRBJ2-7	CASRSVVGTYEQYF	TGTGCCAGCAGGTCTGTTGTTGGGACCTACGAGCAGTACTTC
NA	TRBV6-1	few	TRBJ1-1	CASSEESF	TGTGCCAGCAGTGAAGAGAGTTTT
NA	TRBV28	NA	TRBJ2-1	CASSSLAGVRNEQFF	TGTGCCAGCAGTTCGTTAGCTGGAGTTAGGAATGAGCAGTTCTTC
NA	TRBV6-6	NA	TRBJ1-2	CASSYSLTDYGYTF	TGTGCCAGCAGTTACTCGCTGACGGACTATGGCTACACCTTC
TRBD1	TRBV5-1	NA	TRBJ1-4	CASSSTPGGQGAREKLFF	TGCGCCAGCAGCTCTACCCCTGGGGGGCAGGGGGCGAGGGAAAAACTGTTTTTT
TRBD1	TRBV2	once	TRBJ2-7	CASSSDRGKQYF	TGTGCCAGCAGTTCGGACAGGGGCAAGCAGTACTTC
TRBD2	TRBV14	NA	TRBJ2-4	CASSQGLAGGKNIQYF	TGTGCCAGCAGCCAAGGACTAGCGGGGGGCAAAAACATTCAGTACTTC
TRBD1	TRBV28	NA	TRBJ1-2	CASSSPNPDRGYRDYGYTF	TGTGCCAGCAGTTCCCCGAATCCAGACAGGGGTTATAGGGACTATGGCTACACCTTC
NA	TRBV28	NA	TRBJ2-7	CASISGSLYEQYF	TGTGCCAGCATCTCAGGCAGTCTCTACGAGCAGTACTTC
TRBD2	TRBV2	NA	TRBJ2-1	CASSGRLAGVGRDEQFF	TGTGCCAGCAGTGGTCGGCTAGCGGGAGTCGGTAGGGATGAGCAGTTCTTC
TRBD2	TRBV6-6	NA	TRBJ2-3	CASSSGSDTQYF	TGTGCCAGCAGTAGCGGGAGCGATACGCAGTATTTT